This T cell receptor (beta chain) was profiled in a study of cytomegalovirus exposure and HLA in healthy donors. Primers for the PCR totalled 60 Vbeta and 13 Jbeta. The repertoire was sequenced with immunoSEQ multiplex PCR; TCRdb's copy has only in-frame clones and lacks some. The data include around 100,000 clones; the top ten clones carry approximately 3.7%. The V gene's germline CDR1 is PRHDT and CDR2 FYEKMQ (reference sequence). V shed 6 bases, J shed 2 bases, and the junction held 16 bases outside the gene matches. This CDR3 comprises 19 residues. This clonotype was sampled from a man aged 35 to 55 in good health and CMV-seronegative. Sequencing was done on a sample of PBMCs. The chain uses TRBV13 and TRBJ2-7, with 13 nucleotides matching TRBD2. As DNA, the CDR3 is TGTGCCAGCAGTACCCCCCGGACTAGCGGGAGTATCGTAACCTACGAGCAGTACTTC. Amino acid sequence: CASSTPRTSGSIVTYEQYF.